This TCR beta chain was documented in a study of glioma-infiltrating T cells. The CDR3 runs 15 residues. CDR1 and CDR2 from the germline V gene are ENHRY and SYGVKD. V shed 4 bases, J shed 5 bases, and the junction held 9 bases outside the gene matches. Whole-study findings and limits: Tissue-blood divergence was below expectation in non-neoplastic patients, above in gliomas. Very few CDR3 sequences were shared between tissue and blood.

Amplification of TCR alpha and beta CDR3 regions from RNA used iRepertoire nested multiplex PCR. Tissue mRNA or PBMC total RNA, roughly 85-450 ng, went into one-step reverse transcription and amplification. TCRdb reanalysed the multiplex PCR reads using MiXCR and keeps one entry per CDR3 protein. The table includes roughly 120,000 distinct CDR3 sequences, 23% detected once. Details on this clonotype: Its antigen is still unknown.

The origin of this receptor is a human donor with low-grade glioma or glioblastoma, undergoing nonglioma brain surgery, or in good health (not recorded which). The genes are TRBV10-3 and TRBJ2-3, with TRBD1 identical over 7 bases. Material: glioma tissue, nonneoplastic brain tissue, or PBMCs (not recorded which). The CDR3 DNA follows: TGTGCCATCAGTGGACAGGGTAACGCCGGAGATACGCAGTATTTT. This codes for CAISGQGNAGDTQYF.